The 30 T cell receptor beta chains reported below all come from one sample, sequenced in a study of shared clonotypes between healthy human individuals. The method was immunoSEQ multiplex PCR; TCRdb's version includes in-frame clones alone and lacks a portion of them. The sample carries around 1.5 million clones, 95% to 99% recorded once. Material for sequencing was naive CD4+ T cells sorted from blood. Documented subset: CD45RA+ positively selected. The receptors shown here come from a young man in good health.

This rearrangement joins TRBV28 to TRBJ2-1; the D gene is possibly TRBD2 (5 bases). CDR3 size: 12 residues. CDR1 is MDHEN, CDR2 SYDVKM, per germline. V was trimmed by 3 bases and J by 8 bases, leaving 8 bases between them. CDR3 region: CASSLTEDEQFF. In DNA form, the CDR3 reads TGTGCCAGCAGTTTGACGGAGGATGAGCAGTTCTTC.

V is TRBV11-2 and J is TRBJ1-4; D may be TRBD1 (6 bases). Germline V gene lookup returns CDR1 SGHAT and CDR2 FQNNGV. V was trimmed by 5 bases and J by 8 bases, leaving 18 bases between them. The CDR3 is 15 amino acids. The CDR3 coding sequence is TGTGCCAGCAGCCAATCCGGGGGCCTCAAGGAAAAACTGTTTTTT. As protein: CASSQSGGLKEKLFF.

The chain couples TRBV7-9 to TRBJ1-4, with 7 bases identical to TRBD1. The germline gives CDR1 SEHNR, CDR2 FQNEAQ (reference sequence). The CDR3 runs to 15 residues. V lost 5 bases and J lost 1; bases outside the gene matches: 4. CDR3 sequence (DNA): TGTGCCAGCAGCCTTCAGGGGGGAACTAATGAAAAACTGTTTTTT. This codes for CASSLQGGTNEKLFF. Full variable domain (missing parts from reference TRBV7-9 and TRBJ1-4): DTGVSQNPRHKITKRGQNVTFRCDPISEHNRLYWYRQTLGQGPEFLTYFQNEAQLEKSRLLSDRFSAERPKGSFSTLEIQRTEQGDSAMYLCASSLQGGTNEKLFFGSGTQLSVL.

This chain uses TRBV5-1 with TRBJ1-4; D not resolved. Trimming took off 3 bases at V and 6 bases at J, with 15 bases between the two ends. Looked up from germline, CDR1 is SGHRS and CDR2 is YFSETQ. CDR3 size: 15 residues. The CDR3 reads CASSSSDGIYEKLFF. Written as DNA, the CDR3 is TGCGCCAGCAGCTCATCGGATGGGATTTATGAAAAACTGTTTTTT.

V and J are TRBV5-1 and TRBJ2-5, with unresolved D. Germline V gene data show CDR1 as SGHRS and CDR2 as YFSETQ. This CDR3 comprises 13 residues. The V end was cut by 3 bases, the J end by 3 bases, with 9 bases between. Here the CDR3 DNA reads TGCGCCAGCAGCTGGTCGGCGGAAGAGACCCAGTACTTC. Translating it yields CASSWSAEETQYF.

V gene TRBV5-6 combines with J gene TRBJ2-2, with unresolved D. Germline CDR1 is SGHDT and CDR2 is YYEEEE. V dropped 1 base and J dropped 1 base, with 14 bases sitting between them. The CDR3 spans 17 residues. The CDR3 region has the DNA TGTGCCAGCAGCTTGTTTGGTGGCCGCTTGAACACCGGGGAGCTGTTTTTT. Encoded protein: CASSLFGGRLNTGELFF.

On this clone itself: The sample has other DNA sequences that encode this CDR3 too. For the CDR3, the DNA is TGTGCCAGCTCACCATCTAGCGGTATCTACAATGAGCAGTTCTTC. This codes for CASSPSSGIYNEQFF. The chain uses TRBV18 and TRBJ2-1; TRBD2 matches 7 bases. The V gene's germline CDR1 is KGHSH and CDR2 LQKENI. CDR3 size: 15 residues. V gave up 2 bases and J gave up 3 bases; unmatched junction bases: 4. Based on the CDR3 plus reference TRBV18 and TRBJ2-1, the full variable domain is NAGVMQNPRHLVRRRGQEARLRCSPMKGHSHVYWYRQLPEEGLKFMVYLQKENIIDESGMPKERFSAEFPKEGPSILRIQQVVRGDSAAYFCASSPSSGIYNEQFFGPGTRLTVL.

The rearrangement joins TRBV11-2 to TRBJ1-3; D unclear. V lost 1 base, J lost 0 bases, and 10 bases lay in between. Germline CDR1 is SGHAT and CDR2 is FQNNGV. CDR3 length: 16 amino acids. CDR3 protein: CASSLVQPNSGNTIYF. CDR3 sequence (DNA): TGTGCCAGCAGCTTAGTACAGCCGAACTCTGGAAACACCATATATTTT.

The chain links TRBV5-1 to TRBJ2-3; D not resolved. The CDR3 is 13 amino acids. V was pared by 4 bases and J by 0 bases, with 6 bases between. Germline CDR1 is SGHRS and CDR2 is YFSETQ. Written as DNA, the CDR3 is TGCGCCAGCAGCGTGCTGAGCACAGATACGCAGTATTTT. Translated: CASSVLSTDTQYF. The full variable domain, rest sourced from reference TRBV5-1 and TRBJ2-3, is KAGVTQTPRYLIKTRGQQVTLSCSPISGHRSVSWYQQTPGQGLQFLFEYFSETQRNKGNFPGRFSGRQFSNSRSEMNVSTLELGDSALYLCASSVLSTDTQYFGPGTRLTVL.

The chain has TRBV6-6 and TRBJ2-7, with D unclear. The CDR3 spans 14 residues. With 4 bases removed from V and 5 bases from J, the gap between germline ends came to 15 bases. Germline values: CDR1 MNHNY, CDR2 SVGAGI (reference sequence). DNA for the CDR3: TGTGCCAGCAGTTTAGTACGCCTTGGGGACGAGCAGTACTTC. Protein product: CASSLVRLGDEQYF.

This chain connects TRBV6-5 to TRBJ1-1; possible D gene TRBD1, 6 bases. Trimming cost V 4 bases and J 5 bases, with 14 bases left between them. The germline CDR1 and CDR2 sequences are MNHEY and SVGAGI. This CDR3 contains 14 residues. CDR3 sequence reads: CASSFRGGWTEAFF. The CDR3 nucleotides are TGTGCCAGCAGTTTCCGAGGGGGGTGGACTGAAGCTTTCTTT.

The chain has TRBV5-1 and TRBJ2-3; TRBD2 agrees at 9 bases. The germline CDR1 and CDR2 sequences are SGHRS and YFSETQ. The CDR3 extends over 17 amino acids. With V trimmed by 0 bases and J by 2 bases, 7 bases remained unmatched. This chain's CDR3 is CASSLVSLAGNTDTQYF. The CDR3 DNA reads TGCGCCAGCAGCTTGGTTTCTCTAGCGGGAAACACAGATACGCAGTATTTT.

V gene TRBV6-1 combines with J gene TRBJ2-7, with TRBD1 identical over 7 bases. Looked up from germline, CDR1 is MNHNS and CDR2 is SASEGT. The CDR3 consists of 13 residues. The junction had 9 bases not matched to a gene; V was cut back by 7 bases and J by 6 bases. The CDR3 is CASKNRDRSEQYF. The CDR3 DNA follows: TGTGCCAGCAAAAACCGGGACAGAAGCGAGCAGTACTTC.

The chain carries TRBV6-5 and TRBJ2-5; D gene ambiguous. Trimming left V 6 bases short and J 9 bases short, with 11 bases between. Germline V lookup: CDR1 MNHEY, CDR2 SVGAGI. CDR3 length: 11 residues. Here the CDR3 DNA reads TGTGCCAGCAGGCAGCAGATGGCCCAGTACTTC. Translating gives CASRQQMAQYF.

The rearrangement uses TRBV27 and TRBJ1-5; no definite D call. The V and J ends lost 2 bases and 7 bases respectively, with 9 bases between them. The germline V gene has CDR1 MNHEY and CDR2 SMNVEV (reference sequence). CDR3 length equals 13 residues. The CDR3 sequence: CASSLTITQPQHF. CDR3 coding DNA: TGTGCCAGCAGTTTAACCATTACCCAGCCCCAGCATTTT.

This chain connects TRBV10-3 to TRBJ1-1; possible D gene TRBD1, 6 bases. V gave up 0 bases and J gave up 1 base, with 12 bases separating them. The V gene's germline CDR1 is ENHRY and CDR2 SYGVKD. The CDR3 totals 16 residues. The CDR3, as DNA: TGTGCCATCAGTGAGTCGAGCGGCAGGGGGAACACTGAAGCTTTCTTT. It encodes CAISESSGRGNTEAFF.

This chain connects TRBV9 to TRBJ2-7; no clear D gene. Germline V lookup: CDR1 SGDLS, CDR2 YYNGEE. This CDR3 is built from 13 residues. Trimming shortened V by 3 bases and J by 0 bases, and 7 bases separated the two germline ends. CDR3 region: CASSADSSYEQYF. DNA for the CDR3: TGTGCCAGCAGCGCAGATAGCTCCTACGAGCAGTACTTC.

V and J are TRBV28 and TRBJ1-5, with D unclear. The V gene lost 7 bases and the J gene lost 3 bases, with 13 bases spanning the gap. Germline V gene lookup returns CDR1 MDHEN and CDR2 SYDVKM. CDR3 size: 14 residues. CDR3 amino acids: CASTLGYPNQPQHF. CDR3 nucleotide sequence: TGTGCCAGCACCCTTGGCTACCCCAATCAGCCCCAGCATTTT.

This clone is a singleton in its sample. This chain uses TRBV2 with TRBJ2-7; no definite D call. This CDR3 is 12 amino acids long. The germline V gene has CDR1 SNHLY and CDR2 FYNNEI. V was trimmed by 4 bases and J by 2 bases, leaving 6 bases between them. CDR3 DNA sequence: TGTGCCAGCAGTGCCAATCCCTACGAGCAGTACTTC. This sequence encodes CASSANPYEQYF.

The gene calls are TRBV6-1 and TRBJ1-2; the D gene is possibly TRBD1 (6 bases). This CDR3 has 14 residues. V shed 3 bases and J shed 2 bases, with 10 bases lying between them. CDR1 is MNHNS, CDR2 SASEGT, per germline. The DNA of the CDR3 is TGTGCCAGCAGTGACCAGGACAGCAACTATGGCTACACCTTC. Translation: CASSDQDSNYGYTF.

This chain links TRBV2 with TRBJ2-2; the match to TRBD2 covers 8 bases. This CDR3 spans 15 amino acids. CDR1 SNHLY and CDR2 FYNNEI come from the germline V gene. The J segment lost 3 bases and the V segment lost 11 bases, leaving 11 bases of the junction unmatched. DNA for the CDR3: TGTGCCTCCCAACGGGAGGGAGGCTACACCGGGGAGCTGTTTTTT. This codes for CASQREGGYTGELFF.

The table lists this clone with a count of one. The genes are TRBV4-1 and TRBJ2-7, with a weak D call TRBD1 (6 bases). V dropped 0 bases and J dropped 1 base, with 13 bases sitting between them. Germline V CDR1 and CDR2: MGHRA, YSYEKL. This CDR3 spans 16 amino acids. As DNA, the CDR3 is TGCGCCAGCAGCCAAGATGGTGGACAGTATTCCTACGAGCAGTACTTC. Translated, it gives CASSQDGGQYSYEQYF.

The chain combines TRBV7-9 with TRBJ1-1; 9 nucleotides align to TRBD1. The length of the CDR3 is 12 residues. V was pared by 3 bases and J by 8 bases, with 1 base of the junction left unmatched. The germline V gene encodes CDR1 SEHNR and CDR2 FQNEAQ (reference sequence). The CDR3 reads CASSLGQGEAFF. CDR3 bases: TGTGCCAGCAGCTTGGGACAGGGCGAAGCTTTCTTT. The full variable domain, rest sourced from reference TRBV7-9 and TRBJ1-1, is DTGVSQNPRHKITKRGQNVTFRCDPISEHNRLYWYRQTLGQGPEFLTYFQNEAQLEKSRLLSDRFSAERPKGSFSTLEIQRTEQGDSAMYLCASSLGQGEAFFGQGTRLTVV.

The count of this clone is one. The chain carries TRBV19 and TRBJ2-1; D is unclear. V was clipped by 4 bases and J by 1 base, with 11 bases between them. Germline loops: CDR1 LNHDA, CDR2 SQIVND (reference sequence). The CDR3 consists of 15 residues. CDR3 DNA sequence: TGTGCCAGTAGTAAGGACGGAAAGTCCTACAATGAGCAGTTCTTC. Translated, it gives CASSKDGKSYNEQFF.

This chain links TRBV7-3 with TRBJ1-3, with no clear D. Germline V CDR1 and CDR2: SGHTA, FQGTGA. V lost 5 bases and J 7 bases, leaving 12 bases between the germline ends. This CDR3 region has 13 residues. CDR3 coding DNA: TGTGCCAGCAGCCGCGGGGAGGGTAACACCATATATTTT. Protein product: CASSRGEGNTIYF.

The chain links TRBV28 to TRBJ1-5; no clear D gene. V gave up 2 bases and J gave up 2 bases, with 13 bases separating them. Germline V CDR1 and CDR2: MDHEN, SYDVKM. This CDR3 contains 16 residues. CDR3 coding DNA: TGTGCCAGCAGTTTAGCGTCTGGGCTCCGCAATCAGCCCCAGCATTTT. Its protein product is CASSLASGLRNQPQHF.

The rearrangement uses TRBV10-3 and TRBJ1-1, with D maybe TRBD1 (5 bases). CDR1 and CDR2 from the germline V gene are ENHRY and SYGVKD. The CDR3 loop spans 13 amino acids. The V and J ends lost 7 bases and 0 bases respectively, with 9 bases between them. DNA for the CDR3: TGTGCCATCATTCAGGGCATGAACACTGAAGCTTTCTTT. This codes for CAIIQGMNTEAFF.

The chain links TRBV28 to TRBJ1-2; the match to TRBD1 covers 7 bases. Germline assignment: CDR1 MDHEN and CDR2 SYDVKM. This CDR3 has 14 residues. V lost 6 bases to trimming and J lost 8 bases; unmatched junction nucleotides: 12. The CDR3 coding sequence is TGTGCCAGCAGACCCCAGGGGGGACACCCCGGCTACACCTTC. Translated: CASRPQGGHPGYTF.

The chain is built from TRBV6-5 and TRBJ2-7, with 9 positions matching TRBD1. The CDR3 loop spans 14 amino acids. CDR1 and CDR2 (germline): MNHEY, SVGAGI. The V gene end was trimmed by 6 bases and the J gene end by 3 bases; junction bases not matched to a gene: 6. This chain's CDR3 is CASRFPGQGYEQYF. The CDR3 DNA reads as TGTGCCAGCAGATTTCCGGGACAGGGCTACGAGCAGTACTTC.

CDR3 DNA sequence: TGTGCCAGCAGCCGGCCGGGACAGGTCTACGAGCAGTACTTC. This translates into CASSRPGQVYEQYF. The chain couples TRBV11-2 to TRBJ2-7; 8 nucleotides line up with TRBD1. CDR1 and CDR2 from the germline V gene are SGHAT and FQNNGV. The CDR3 covers 14 residues. Trimming at V came to 5 bases and at J to 3 bases, leaving 6 bases not matched to a gene. Full variable domain (rest looked up from reference TRBV11-2 and TRBJ2-7): EAGVAQSPRYKIIEKRQSVAFWCNPISGHATLYWYQQILGQGPKLLIQFQNNGVVDDSQLPKDRFSAERLKGVDSTLKIQPAKLEDSAVYLCASSRPGQVYEQYFGPGTRLTVT.